The next 16 T cell receptor beta chains were all read from a single sample in a study of blood T cell repertoires in COVID-19. Sequencing was performed with immunoSEQ multiplex PCR; in TCRdb, only in-frame clones are kept and a portion is missing. The sample holds some 310,000 clones, 85% to 90% seen once. Sequencing input: peripheral blood. The receptors originated from a woman aged 25 to 39 with COVID-19, enrolled during active disease.

The rearrangement uses TRBV11-2 and TRBJ2-1; 13 bases are a match to TRBD2. This CDR3 contains 14 residues. Germline CDR1 reads SGHAT; CDR2 reads FQNNGV. The trim removed 8 bases at V and 6 bases at J, leaving 4 bases unmatched. CDR3 in DNA: TGTGCCAGCGTAGGACTAGCGGGAGTCAATGAGCAGTTCTTC. This sequence encodes CASVGLAGVNEQFF.

The gene calls are TRBV18 and TRBJ2-3, with 7 bases identical to TRBD1. The germline CDR1 and CDR2 sequences are KGHSH and LQKENI. J gave up 1 base and V 6 bases, and 10 bases lay outside the gene matches. The CDR3 runs to 16 residues. The CDR3 DNA reads TGTGCCAGCTCTCCTACGCCCACAGGGGGCACAGATACGCAGTATTTT. As protein: CASSPTPTGGTDTQYF.

The chain couples TRBV29-1 to TRBJ2-7, with TRBD2 as a possible D gene (6 bases). CDR1 and CDR2 (germline): SQVTM, ANQGSEA. The CDR3 totals 13 residues. V lost 5 bases and J lost 3, with 14 bases in between. In DNA, the CDR3 is TGCAGCGTTCACGGGGGAAATATCTACGAGCAGTACTTC. Encoded protein: CSVHGGNIYEQYF.

The V and J genes are TRBV9 and TRBJ1-2; D might be TRBD1 (5 bases). Germline V gene sequence: CDR1 SGDLS, CDR2 YYNGEE. The germline V and J ends were trimmed by 2 bases and 8 bases, with 16 bases remaining between them. This CDR3 contains 14 residues. The CDR3 DNA reads as TGTGCCAGCAGCGTGGGGATACCGGGGGACGGCTACACCTTC. Translating it yields CASSVGIPGDGYTF.

The sample holds one count of this clone. One end of the junction is discordant with germline, which a read error may explain. The rearrangement links TRBV5-4 to TRBJ2-3; TRBD1 matches 7 bases. The CDR3 totals 12 residues. The V gene's germline CDR1 is SGHNT and CDR2 YYREEE (reference sequence). The CDR3 nucleotides are TGTGCCAGCAGCTTGGATCGGACAGGATTAGATTTT. The encoded protein is CASSLDRTGLDF.

This rearrangement joins TRBV2 to TRBJ2-7; TRBD1 matches 9 bases. Germline CDR1 is SNHLY and CDR2 is FYNNEI. Trimming removed 4 bases from V and 5 bases from J; junction bases left unmatched: 9. The CDR3 has 15 residues. CDR3 bases: TGTGCCAGCAGTGCCCCCGGACAGGGGATAGACGAGCAGTACTTC. Protein product: CASSAPGQGIDEQYF.

CDR3 region: CASSSITSGGTDTQYF. CDR3 bases: TGTGCCAGCAGCTCGATCACTAGCGGGGGCACAGATACGCAGTATTTT. The chain is built from TRBV5-6 and TRBJ2-3, with 10 bases matching TRBD2. The CDR3 covers 16 residues. Germline V gives CDR1 SGHDT, CDR2 YYEEEE. V was pared by 3 bases and J by 1 base, with 5 bases of the junction left unmatched. The full variable domain, its missing parts supplied by reference TRBV5-6 and TRBJ2-3, is DAGVTQSPTHLIKTRGQQVTLRCSPKSGHDTVSWYQQALGQGPQFIFQYYEEEERQRGNFPDRFSGHQFPNYSSELNVNALLLGDSALYLCASSSITSGGTDTQYFGPGTRLTVL.

This clone has only one observation. The chain has TRBV28 and TRBJ1-1; D gene uncertain. This CDR3 spans 13 amino acids. The V end was cut by 6 bases, the J end by 6 bases, with 14 bases between. Per the germline V gene, CDR1 is MDHEN and CDR2 is SYDVKM. The CDR3 is CASRTVLRSEAFF. CDR3 DNA: TGTGCCAGCAGAACGGTGCTGCGGTCTGAAGCTTTCTTT.

V gene TRBV6-6 combines with J gene TRBJ1-2; TRBD1 agrees at 8 bases. Germline V gene data show CDR1 as MNHNY and CDR2 as SVGAGI (reference sequence). V was pared by 5 bases and J by 5 bases, with 4 bases of the junction left unmatched. The CDR3 length is 13 residues. The CDR3 here is CASSLQGGYGYTF. The CDR3 nucleotides read TGTGCCAGCAGTCTACAGGGGGGATATGGCTACACCTTC.

The chain joins TRBV7-8 to TRBJ2-2, with 8 positions matching TRBD1. The CDR3 sequence is 15 residues long. The V gene end was trimmed by 7 bases and the J gene end by 2 bases; junction bases not matched to a gene: 6. Looked up from germline, CDR1 is SGHVS and CDR2 is FQNEAQ. The CDR3 spells CASTSDRVNTGELFF. In DNA form, the CDR3 reads TGTGCCAGCACTTCGGACAGGGTAAACACCGGGGAGCTGTTTTTT.

This chain connects TRBV6-5 to TRBJ2-7, with 7 nucleotides matching TRBD2. CDR1 is MNHEY, CDR2 SVGAGI, per germline. The V gene end was trimmed by 3 bases and the J gene end by 3 bases; junction bases not matched to a gene: 8. There are 15 residues in the CDR3. The DNA for the CDR3 is TGTGCCAGCAGTTATCAACGGGAGGTCCTCTACGAGCAGTACTTC. Its protein is CASSYQREVLYEQYF.

This chain connects TRBV27 to TRBJ2-3, with D possibly being TRBD1 (5 bases). The length of the CDR3 is 13 residues. Germline-derived CDR1 and CDR2 are MNHEY and SMNVEV (reference sequence). With 10 bases removed from V and 0 bases from J, the gap between germline ends came to 11 bases. CDR3 nucleotide sequence: TGTGCCACAAGACAGCTTAGCACAGATACGCAGTATTTT. Translated: CATRQLSTDTQYF.

The chain links TRBV18 to TRBJ2-3; D is unclear. The CDR3 contains 15 residues. Germline V CDR1 and CDR2: KGHSH, LQKENI. The V end was cut by 2 bases, the J end by 2 bases, with 11 bases between. CDR3 sequence reads: CASSPLGGITDTQYF. For the CDR3, the DNA is TGTGCCAGCTCACCATTAGGCGGAATCACAGATACGCAGTATTTT. Looking up the rest from reference TRBV18 and TRBJ2-3 gives the full variable domain: NAGVMQNPRHLVRRRGQEARLRCSPMKGHSHVYWYRQLPEEGLKFMVYLQKENIIDESGMPKERFSAEFPKEGPSILRIQQVVRGDSAAYFCASSPLGGITDTQYFGPGTRLTVL.

This clone appeared a single time. The J gene is TRBJ1-2, the V gene TRBV19; TRBD1 aligns across 9 bases. V gave up 1 base and J gave up 8 bases; unmatched junction bases: 8. Germline V gene data show CDR1 as LNHDA and CDR2 as SQIVND (reference sequence). CDR3 length: 15 residues. The CDR3 loop is CASSIGGQGNIGYTF. The CDR3 DNA is TGTGCCAGTAGTATAGGAGGACAGGGGAATATCGGCTACACCTTC.

This rearrangement joins TRBV11-2 to TRBJ1-2, with D hard to call. The V end was cut by 0 bases, the J end by 4 bases, with 6 bases between. Germline CDR1 is SGHAT and CDR2 is FQNNGV. The CDR3 runs 13 residues. CDR3 sequence (DNA): TGTGCCAGCAGCTTAGAACAGTCCTATGGCTACACCTTC. It yields the protein CASSLEQSYGYTF.

The chain has TRBV6-5 and TRBJ1-5; D gene unclear. Germline-derived CDR1 and CDR2 are MNHEY and SVGAGI. Deletions cut 7 bases from V and 4 bases from J, with 11 bases between. This CDR3 region has 13 residues. CDR3 nucleotide sequence: TGTGCCAGCACCCAGATGGAGAATCAGCCCCAGCATTTT. It specifies CASTQMENQPQHF.